The T cell receptor beta chain described here comes from a study of Ad26.COV2.S vaccination and SARS-CoV-2 variants. The CDR3 has 16 residues. CDR1 MDHEN and CDR2 SYDVKM come from the germline V gene. V gave up 6 bases and J gave up 3 bases; unmatched junction bases: 7. Clones were sequenced by immunoSEQ multiplex PCR, and TCRdb holds only the in-frame ones, with some missing. The sample has almost 400,000 clones; approximately 89% are singletons. Treatment denoted: some 20 received Ad26.COV2.S at low or high dose, single or two shots; roughly five received placebo; per-sample allocation not given. The investigators took samples on day 63 after the first vaccine or placebo injection.

The sample consisted of peripheral blood, taken in a trial of Ad26.COV2.S vaccine versus placebo. The chain combines TRBV28 with TRBJ2-2; the match to TRBD1 covers 10 bases. The clonotype comes from a person between 18 and 60 years old who received the Ad26.COV2.S COVID-19 vaccine or a placebo. The CDR3 DNA sequence: TGTGCCAGCAGCACCCCGGGACAGGGGTACACCGGGGAGCTGTTTTTT. As protein: CASSTPGQGYTGELFF.